Presented here are 2 T cell receptor beta chains from one specimen sequenced in a study of blood T cell repertoires in COVID-19. Generated by immunoSEQ multiplex PCR, the TCRdb table keeps only in-frame clones and is missing some. The repertoire holds fewer than 500,000 clones, with 70% to 90% as singletons. Sequencing was done on a sample of peripheral blood. These receptors were collected from a man aged 18 to 30 with COVID-19, enrolled during active disease.

This clone was observed a single time. The J gene is TRBJ1-4, the V gene TRBV30, with 9 bases aligning to TRBD1. V shed 3 bases and J 7 bases; nucleotides not matched to a gene: 6. CDR3 length: 14 residues. Germline V gene data show CDR1 as GTSNPN and CDR2 as SVGIG (reference sequence). CDR3 nucleotides: TGTGCCTGGAGGCAAACAGGGGGCGGTGAAAAACTGTTTTTT. As protein: CAWRQTGGGEKLFF.

DNA for the CDR3: TGTGCCAGCAGACAGAACCGATTGGGGCTATCCACTGAAGCTTTCTTT. Amino acids: CASRQNRLGLSTEAFF. The chain carries TRBV7-9 and TRBJ1-1, with D possibly being TRBD1 (5 bases). The CDR3 length is 16 residues. The V and J ends lost 6 bases and 4 bases respectively, with 21 bases between them. Per the germline V gene, CDR1 is SEHNR and CDR2 is FQNEAQ (reference sequence). Complete variable domain (other parts from reference TRBV7-9 and TRBJ1-1): DTGVSQNPRHKITKRGQNVTFRCDPISEHNRLYWYRQTLGQGPEFLTYFQNEAQLEKSRLLSDRFSAERPKGSFSTLEIQRTEQGDSAMYLCASRQNRLGLSTEAFFGQGTRLTVV.